This T cell receptor beta chain comes out of a study of human T cells and chemical hapten exposure. In the study overall: Patients' scalps got diphenylcyclopropenone weekly throughout the roughly 25-week study.

The germline CDR1 and CDR2 sequences are KGHDR and SFDVKD. The CDR3 is 13 residues long. V was cut by 5 bases and J by 2 bases, with 9 bases left in between. Time point meaning: patch test 1, 2 weeks after DPC sensitization. As to treatment: therapeutic diphenylcyclopropenone sensitization with weekly scalp DPC. This clonotype appeared a few times. TCRdb redid the calling of the RACE reads with MiXCR, one entry per CDR3 protein. The table includes around 110,000 distinct CDR3 sequences, about an eighth detected once. The material sequenced was whole blood, taken in connection with sensitization to the hapten diphenylcyclopropenone (DPC). The clonotype originates from a woman in her fifties or sixties with alopecia areata. Some clones in this sample may be carry-over from other donors' samples. The gene calls are TRBV24-1 and TRBJ2-7; D is tentatively TRBD1 or TRBD2 (5 bases each). CDR3 sequence reads: CATSGDGPYEQYF. CDR3 DNA: TGTGCCACCAGTGGGGACGGACCCTACGAGCAGTACTTC.